This T cell receptor beta chain emerged from a study of shared clonotypes between healthy human individuals. The assay used deep level. Produced via immunoSEQ multiplex PCR; TCRdb's table is partial and in-frame only. This table has approximately 640,000 clones, around 91% appearing once. Trimming removed 0 bases from V and 8 bases from J, with 14 bases in between. Germline values: CDR1 SEHNR, CDR2 FQNEAQ (reference sequence). CDR3 size: 15 residues. Study-wide results and limits: Clonotypes that were shared across a handful of donors made up around 4.6% of naive CD4 clonotypes. A reduction in generation probabilities was seen for non-shared clonotypes relative to those shared by all four donors. What limited the represented genetic and exposure-history diversity was the small number of donors.

A single count supports this clone. As yet, its antigen is unknown. The V and J genes are TRBV7-9 and TRBJ2-4, with D possibly matching TRBD2 (6 bases). The sequenced sample consisted of memory CD8+ T cells from PBMCs. Subset meaning: CD45RO+ cells pooled with CCR7-negative TemRA cells. This TCR was sampled from a man aged 18 to 29 in good health. Some clones in this sample may be carry-over from other donors' samples. The CDR3, as DNA: TGTGCCAGCAGCTTAGCGGCCACGGCGGGGTACATTCAGTACTTC. It yields the protein CASSLAATAGYIQYF. The whole variable domain, remainder taken from reference TRBV7-9 and TRBJ2-4, is DTGVSQNPRHKITKRGQNVTFRCDPISEHNRLYWYRQTLGQGPEFLTYFQNEAQLEKSRLLSDRFSAERPKGSFSTLEIQRTEQGDSAMYLCASSLAATAGYIQYFGAGTRLSVL.